This T cell receptor beta chain was captured in a study of metastatic and nonmetastatic thyroid tumors (dated by TCRdb to 2019 to 2021). Regarding the study in general: The researchers compared repertoires between peripheral blood samples and tumor or nodule tissue samples from patients with malignant or benign thyroid disease.

The study at large found these results: In both blood and tumor samples, malignant tumors were reported to have significantly higher TCR beta diversity than benign nodules.

The library relied on PCR. These reads were obtained on an Illumina HiSeq 4000. High-throughput sequencing was used to profile the CDR3 region of the TCR beta-chain in every patient. As for the authors' bioinformatics: CDR3 differences across clinicopathological groups were used to build a classifier for discriminating distant-metastatic papillary thyroid cancer patients. The Shannon index was used to assess repertoire diversity, and the Morisita-Horn index was used to assess tumor-blood repertoire similarity. TCRdb trimmed the raw reads at Q25, called clones with MiXCR and kept productive beta chains. The V and J calls were determined by TCRdb, not by the authors. The table for this sample lists around 16,000 clones; approximately 12% of them were counted only once. Around a sixth of the sample is in the top ten clones. Before undergoing thyroid surgery, none of the patients had been given any kind of treatment. Patient clinical samples collected from the early 2010s to the late 2010s were retrospectively analysed using T-cell receptor beta sequencing.

On this clone itself: Which antigen it targets is not known. Base qualities are not provided; no much larger clone lies one nucleotide away.

The germline ends are 12 bases apart after V is trimmed by 5 bases and J by 3 bases. Reading the germline V gene (reference sequence) gives CDR1 SGHAT and CDR2 FQDESV. The cysteine opens and the phenylalanine closes a CDR3 of 14 amino acids. Here the CDR3 DNA is all that survives: 42 bases in frame from base 1. The chain is assembled from TRBV11-1 and TRBJ2-3; TRBD2 is a weak D gene call, 7 bases matching. This clonotype was sampled from a female donor with papillary thyroid cancer or a benign thyroid nodule (not recorded which). Some clones in this sample may be carry-over from other donors' samples. Sequenced: tumor tissue. The CDR3 loop reads CASSPGEGTDTQYF. The DNA sequence is given as TGTGCCAGCAGCCCAGGGGAGGGAACAGATACGCAGTATTTT.